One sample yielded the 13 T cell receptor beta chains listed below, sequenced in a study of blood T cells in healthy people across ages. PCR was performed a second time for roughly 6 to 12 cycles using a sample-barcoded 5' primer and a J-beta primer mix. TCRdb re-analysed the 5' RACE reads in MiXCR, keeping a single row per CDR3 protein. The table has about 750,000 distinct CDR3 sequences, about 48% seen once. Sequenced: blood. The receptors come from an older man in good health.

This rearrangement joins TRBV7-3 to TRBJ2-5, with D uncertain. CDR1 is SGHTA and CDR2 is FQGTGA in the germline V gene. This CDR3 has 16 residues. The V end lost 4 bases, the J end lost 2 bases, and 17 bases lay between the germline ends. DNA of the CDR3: TGTGCCAGCAGCTCCGGGTCCGGTGGGGAACAAGAGACCCAGTACTTC. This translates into CASSSGSGGEQETQYF.

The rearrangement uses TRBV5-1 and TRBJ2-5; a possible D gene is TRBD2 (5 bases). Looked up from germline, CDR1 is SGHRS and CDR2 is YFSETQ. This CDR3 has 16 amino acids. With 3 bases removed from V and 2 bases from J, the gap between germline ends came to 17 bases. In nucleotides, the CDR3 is TGCGCCAGCAGCTCCTTTGGTCACGGGAAACAAGAGACCCAGTACTTC. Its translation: CASSSFGHGKQETQYF.

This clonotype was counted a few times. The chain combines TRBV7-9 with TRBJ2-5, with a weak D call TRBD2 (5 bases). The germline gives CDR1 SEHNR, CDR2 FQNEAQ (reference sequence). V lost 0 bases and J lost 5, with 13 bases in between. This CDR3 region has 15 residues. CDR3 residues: CASSLAGPRGETQYF. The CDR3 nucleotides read TGTGCCAGCAGCTTAGCGGGCCCCAGAGGGGAGACCCAGTACTTC.

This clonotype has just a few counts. For the CDR3, the DNA is TGTGCCAGCAGTTACGCTAGCGGGAGGGCCAATGAGCAGTTCTTC. Translated: CASSYASGRANEQFF. The rearrangement joins TRBV6-5 to TRBJ2-1, with 12 positions matching TRBD2. CDR1 is MNHEY and CDR2 is SVGAGI in the germline V gene. The V segment lost 2 bases and the J segment 6 bases; nucleotides outside the gene matches: 2. The CDR3 length is 15 residues.

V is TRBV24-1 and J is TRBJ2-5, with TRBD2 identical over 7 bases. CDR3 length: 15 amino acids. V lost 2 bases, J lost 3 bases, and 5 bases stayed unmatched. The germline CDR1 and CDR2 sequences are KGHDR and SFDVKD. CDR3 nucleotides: TGTGCCACCAGTGATTGGAGGACTAGTAAAGAGACCCAGTACTTC. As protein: CATSDWRTSKETQYF.

The CDR3 spells CASSKGLAGSSYNEQFF. As DNA, the CDR3 is TGTGCCAGCAGCAAGGGACTAGCGGGAAGCTCCTACAATGAGCAGTTCTTC. The chain employs TRBV7-2 and TRBJ2-1; 13 bases are shared with TRBD2. This CDR3 contains 17 residues. J was trimmed by 0 bases and V by 5 bases; bases with no gene match: 4. Germline V CDR1 and CDR2: SGHTA, FQGNSA.

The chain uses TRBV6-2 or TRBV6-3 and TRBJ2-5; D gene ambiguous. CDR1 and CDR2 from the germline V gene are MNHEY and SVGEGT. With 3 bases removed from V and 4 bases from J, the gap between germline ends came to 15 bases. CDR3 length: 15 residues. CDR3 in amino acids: CASSYGAPPLETQYF. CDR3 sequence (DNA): TGTGCCAGCAGTTATGGTGCTCCCCCTTTAGAGACCCAGTACTTC.

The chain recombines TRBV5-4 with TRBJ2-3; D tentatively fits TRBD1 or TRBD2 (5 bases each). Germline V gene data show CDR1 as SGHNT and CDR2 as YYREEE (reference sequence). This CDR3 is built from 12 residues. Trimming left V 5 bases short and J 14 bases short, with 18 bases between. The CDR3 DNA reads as TGTGCCAGCAGTTGGGGACCCAGATACGCGTATTTT. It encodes CASSWGPRYAYF.

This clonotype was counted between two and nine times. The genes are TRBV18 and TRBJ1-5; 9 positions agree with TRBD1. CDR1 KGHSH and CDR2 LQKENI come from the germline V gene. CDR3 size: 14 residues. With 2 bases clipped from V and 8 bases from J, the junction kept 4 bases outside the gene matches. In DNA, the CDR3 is TGTGCCAGCTCACCAGGGACAGGGAGTGAGCCCCAGCATTTT. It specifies CASSPGTGSEPQHF.

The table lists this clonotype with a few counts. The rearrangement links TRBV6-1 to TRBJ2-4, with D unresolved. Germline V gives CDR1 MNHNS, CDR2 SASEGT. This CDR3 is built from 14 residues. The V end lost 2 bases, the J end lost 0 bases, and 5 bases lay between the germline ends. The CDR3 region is CASSEFLAKNIQYF. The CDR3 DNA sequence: TGTGCCAGCAGTGAATTTCTAGCCAAAAACATTCAGTACTTC.

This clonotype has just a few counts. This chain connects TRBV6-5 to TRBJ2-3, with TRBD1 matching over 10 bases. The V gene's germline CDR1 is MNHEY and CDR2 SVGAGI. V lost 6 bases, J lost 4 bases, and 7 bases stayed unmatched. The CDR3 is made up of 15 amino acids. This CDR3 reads CASSPGQGVSDTQYF. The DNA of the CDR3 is TGTGCCAGCAGCCCCGGACAGGGGGTGTCAGATACGCAGTATTTT.

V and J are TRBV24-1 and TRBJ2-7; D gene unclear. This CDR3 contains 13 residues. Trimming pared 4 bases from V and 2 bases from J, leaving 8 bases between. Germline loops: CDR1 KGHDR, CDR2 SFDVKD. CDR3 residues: CATSEDGTYEQYF. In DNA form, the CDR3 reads TGTGCCACCAGTGAGGACGGCACCTACGAGCAGTACTTC.

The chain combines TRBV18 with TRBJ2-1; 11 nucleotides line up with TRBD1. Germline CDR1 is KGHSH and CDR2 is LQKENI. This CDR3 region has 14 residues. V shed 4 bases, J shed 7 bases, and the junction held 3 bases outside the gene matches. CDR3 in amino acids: CASSQGQGANEQFF. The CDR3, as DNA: TGTGCCAGCTCACAAGGACAGGGGGCGAATGAGCAGTTCTTC. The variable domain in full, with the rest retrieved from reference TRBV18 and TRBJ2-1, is NAGVMQNPRHLVRRRGQEARLRCSPMKGHSHVYWYRQLPEEGLKFMVYLQKENIIDESGMPKERFSAEFPKEGPSILRIQQVVRGDSAAYFCASSQGQGANEQFFGPGTRLTVL.